The clone carrying this T cell receptor (beta chain) is a singleton in its sample. The data belong to a study of blood T cell repertoires in COVID-19. Turning to the study itself: The study drew acute and convalescent COVID-19 samples from the United States, Italy and Spain. Sources were T cells, B-cell-depleted T cells, or PBMCs; the material itself was cDNA or gDNA.

Measured with immunoSEQ multiplex PCR; TCRdb has only the in-frame clones, and not every one. This sample has 150,000 to 160,000 clones, with around 84% found just once. The CDR3 covers 14 residues. Germline V CDR1 and CDR2: SGHTA, FQGNSA. V gave up 5 bases and J gave up 7 bases; unmatched junction bases: 5. The sample was peripheral blood. The TCR sequence derives from a man at least 80 years old with acute or convalescent COVID-19. The V and J genes are TRBV7-2 and TRBJ2-1; 10 bases agree with TRBD2. The DNA of the CDR3 is TGTGCCAGCAGCCACGGACTAGCGGTTAATGAGCAGTTCTTC. Amino acid sequence: CASSHGLAVNEQFF.